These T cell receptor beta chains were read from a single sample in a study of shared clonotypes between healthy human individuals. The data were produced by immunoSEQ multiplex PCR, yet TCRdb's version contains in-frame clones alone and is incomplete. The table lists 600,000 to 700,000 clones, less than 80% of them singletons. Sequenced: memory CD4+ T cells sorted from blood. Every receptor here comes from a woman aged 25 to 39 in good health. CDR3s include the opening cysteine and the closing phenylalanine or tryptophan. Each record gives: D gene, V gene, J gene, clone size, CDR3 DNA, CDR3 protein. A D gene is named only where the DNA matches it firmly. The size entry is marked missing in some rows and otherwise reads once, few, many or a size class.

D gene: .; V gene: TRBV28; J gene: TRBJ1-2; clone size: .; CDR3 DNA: TGTGCCAGCACCCCAAGGGGGGTAGGGGATGCCTATGGCTACACCTTC; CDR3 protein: CASTPRGVGDAYGYTF
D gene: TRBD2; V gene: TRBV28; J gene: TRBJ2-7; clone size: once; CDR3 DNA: TGTGCCAGCAGACCTGGACTAGCGGGAGGCCGGGTGGAGCAGTACTTC; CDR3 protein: CASRPGLAGGRVEQYF
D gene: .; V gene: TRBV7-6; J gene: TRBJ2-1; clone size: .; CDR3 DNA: TGTGCCAGCAGCTTAAGGCAAGCCCTGAGCTCCTACAATGAGCAGTTCTTC; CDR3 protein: CASSLRQALSSYNEQFF
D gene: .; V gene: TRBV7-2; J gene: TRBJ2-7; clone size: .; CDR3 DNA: TGTGCCAGCAGCTTAATCGGGAGCTTTACCTACGAGCAGTACTTC; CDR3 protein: CASSLIGSFTYEQYF
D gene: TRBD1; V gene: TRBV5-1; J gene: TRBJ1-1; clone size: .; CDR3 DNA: TGCGCCAGCAGCTCACAGGGGAAGAACACTGAAGCTTTCTTT; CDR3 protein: CASSSQGKNTEAFF
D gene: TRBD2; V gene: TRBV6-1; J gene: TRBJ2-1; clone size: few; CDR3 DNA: TGTGCCAGCAGTGAAGCGCGGACTAGCGGGAGCTACAATGAGCAGTTCTTC; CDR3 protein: CASSEARTSGSYNEQFF
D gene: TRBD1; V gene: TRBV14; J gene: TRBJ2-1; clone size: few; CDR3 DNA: TGTGCCAGCAGCCTCAGGGGGCCCTTGGATCGTCAGTTCTTC; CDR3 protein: CASSLRGPLDRQFF
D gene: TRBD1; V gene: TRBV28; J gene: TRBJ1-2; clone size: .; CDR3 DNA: TGTGCCAGCAGGACGGGGACAGTCTATGGCTACACCTTC; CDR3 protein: CASRTGTVYGYTF
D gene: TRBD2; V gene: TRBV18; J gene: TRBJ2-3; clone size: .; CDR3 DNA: TGTGCCAGCTCACAGGAGACTAGCGCAGATACGCAGTATTTT; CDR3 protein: CASSQETSADTQYF
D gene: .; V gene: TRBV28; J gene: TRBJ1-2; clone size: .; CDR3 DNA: TGTGCCAGCAGTTTAACAGGGTATGGCTACACCTTC; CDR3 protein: CASSLTGYGYTF
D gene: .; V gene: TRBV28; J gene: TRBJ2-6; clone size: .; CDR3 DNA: TGTGCCAGCAGTTTAGCAGGGTCTTCTGGGGCCAACGTCCTGACTTTC; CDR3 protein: CASSLAGSSGANVLTF
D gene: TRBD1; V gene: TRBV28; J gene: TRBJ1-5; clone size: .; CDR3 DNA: TGTGCCAGCAGTCAATTCAGGGGGGGGTATTACAAGAGCAATCAGCCCCAGCATTTT; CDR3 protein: CASSQFRGGYYKSNQPQHF
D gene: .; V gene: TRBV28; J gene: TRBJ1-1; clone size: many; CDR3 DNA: TGTGCCAGCTACGGGATGTCTGAAGCTTTCTTT; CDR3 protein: CASYGMSEAFF
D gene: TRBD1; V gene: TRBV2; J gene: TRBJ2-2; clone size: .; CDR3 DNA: TGTGCCAGCACGGCGCAGGGGGCACCAACCGGGGAGCTGTTTTTT; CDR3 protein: CASTAQGAPTGELFF
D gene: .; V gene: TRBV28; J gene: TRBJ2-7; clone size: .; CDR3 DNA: TGTGCCAGCCGAGGGACGTTCTCCTACGAGCAGTACTTC; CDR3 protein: CASRGTFSYEQYF
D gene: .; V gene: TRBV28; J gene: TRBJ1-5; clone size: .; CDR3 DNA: TGTGCCAGCAGTACTCCCGGACGAGCCCAGCATTTT; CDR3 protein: CASSTPGRAQHF
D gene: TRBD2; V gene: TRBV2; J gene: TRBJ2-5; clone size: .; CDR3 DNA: TGTGCCAGCAGTGATGGTAGCGGGAGAGGGTACTTC; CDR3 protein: CASSDGSGRGYF
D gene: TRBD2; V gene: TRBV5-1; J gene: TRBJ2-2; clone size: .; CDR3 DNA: TGCGCCAGCAGCTTCACTAGCGGGAGAAACACCGGGGAGCTGTTTTTT; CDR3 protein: CASSFTSGRNTGELFF
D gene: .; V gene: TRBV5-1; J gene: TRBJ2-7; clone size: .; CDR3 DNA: TGCGCCAGCAGCTTGGGGTTCGGCAGATCCCGCTACGAGCAGTACTTC; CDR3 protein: CASSLGFGRSRYEQYF
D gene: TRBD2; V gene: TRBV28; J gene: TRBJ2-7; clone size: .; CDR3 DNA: TGTGCCAGCACCCAGCTTGGGGGAGGGACCTACGAGCAGTACTTC; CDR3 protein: CASTQLGGGTYEQYF
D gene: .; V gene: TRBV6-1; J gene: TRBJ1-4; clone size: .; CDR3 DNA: TGTGCCAGCAGTGAAGCTGCTTATAATGAAAAACTGTTTTTT; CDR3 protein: CASSEAAYNEKLFF
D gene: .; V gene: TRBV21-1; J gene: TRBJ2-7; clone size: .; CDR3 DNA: TGTGCCAGCAGCAAAGCGGTCCCGAGCTACGAGCAGTACTTC; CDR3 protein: CASSKAVPSYEQYF
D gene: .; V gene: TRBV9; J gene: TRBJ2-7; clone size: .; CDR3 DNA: TGTGCCAGCAGCGTAGGAGGGGACCCCTCCTACGAGCAGTACTTC; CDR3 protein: CASSVGGDPSYEQYF
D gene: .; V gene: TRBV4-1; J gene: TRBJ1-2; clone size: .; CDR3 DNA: TGCGCCAGCAGCCAAGGTTCGGGGCGCAGGGAGAGTGGCTACACCTTC; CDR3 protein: CASSQGSGRRESGYTF
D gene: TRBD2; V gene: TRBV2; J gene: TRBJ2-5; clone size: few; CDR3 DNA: TGTGCCAGCAGCGAACTAGCGGGCGGGCAAGAGACCCAGTACTTC; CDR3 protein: CASSELAGGQETQYF
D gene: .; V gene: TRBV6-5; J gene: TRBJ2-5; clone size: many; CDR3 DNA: TGTGCCAGCAGTTACGGTTTCGAGGGTGAGACCCAGTACTTC; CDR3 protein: CASSYGFEGETQYF
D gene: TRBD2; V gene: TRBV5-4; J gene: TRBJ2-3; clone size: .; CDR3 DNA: TGTGCCAGCAGCTTGGAGCGGGACCCCTTGGAAGATACGCAGTATTTT; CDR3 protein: CASSLERDPLEDTQYF
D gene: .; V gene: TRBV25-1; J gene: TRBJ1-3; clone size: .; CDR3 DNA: TGTGCCAGCAGTGAATCACACCGGGGGCCAAGCTCTGGAAACACCATATATTTT; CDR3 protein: CASSESHRGPSSGNTIYF
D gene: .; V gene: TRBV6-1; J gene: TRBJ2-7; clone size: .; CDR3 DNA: TGTGCCAGCAGTGATTCGGGGTTTAATTACGAGCAGTACTTC; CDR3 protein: CASSDSGFNYEQYF
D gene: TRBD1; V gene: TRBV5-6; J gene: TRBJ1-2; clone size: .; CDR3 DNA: TGTGCCAGCAAGTTTCGGACAGGGGATGCTGGCTACACCTTC; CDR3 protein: CASKFRTGDAGYTF
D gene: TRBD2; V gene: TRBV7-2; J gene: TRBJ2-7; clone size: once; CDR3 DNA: TGTGCCAGCAGCACCCAGCGGGATGCCTACGAGCAGTACTTC; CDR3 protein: CASSTQRDAYEQYF
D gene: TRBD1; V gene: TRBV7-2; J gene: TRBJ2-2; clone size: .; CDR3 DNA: TGTGCCAGCAGCCTTACAGGGGCGGGCACCGGGGAGCTGTTTTTT; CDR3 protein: CASSLTGAGTGELFF
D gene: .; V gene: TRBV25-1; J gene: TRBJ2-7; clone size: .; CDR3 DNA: TGTGCCAGCAGCCCCCGAGGGCGGGCCGCCTACGAGCAGTACTTC; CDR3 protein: CASSPRGRAAYEQYF
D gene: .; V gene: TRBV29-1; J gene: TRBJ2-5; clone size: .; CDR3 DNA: TGCAGCGTTGAAGATTGGGGGGCGGAAGGAGAGACCCAGTACTTC; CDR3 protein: CSVEDWGAEGETQYF
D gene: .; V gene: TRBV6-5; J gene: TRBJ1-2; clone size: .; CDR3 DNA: TGTGCCAGCAGGCTTAAGGCGGGGAGAGGAGGCTACACCTTC; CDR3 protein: CASRLKAGRGGYTF
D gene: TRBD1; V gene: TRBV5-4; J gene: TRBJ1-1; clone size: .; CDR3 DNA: TGTGCCAGCAGCTCGCCGCAGGGGGCGAACACTGAAGCTTTCTTT; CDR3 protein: CASSSPQGANTEAFF
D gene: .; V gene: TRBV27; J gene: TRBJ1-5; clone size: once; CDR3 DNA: TGTGCCAGCAGTTTATGGGGCAGTCCCAATCAGCCCCAGCATTTT; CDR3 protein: CASSLWGSPNQPQHF
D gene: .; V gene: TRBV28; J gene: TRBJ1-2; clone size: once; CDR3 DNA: TGTGCCAGCAGTTCTCCAGGGGAACAGTCTGGCTACACCTTC; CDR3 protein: CASSSPGEQSGYTF
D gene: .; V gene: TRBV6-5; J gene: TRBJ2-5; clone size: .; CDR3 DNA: TGTGCCAGCAGTTACTCAATCGGGCAAGAGACCCAGTACTTC; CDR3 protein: CASSYSIGQETQYF
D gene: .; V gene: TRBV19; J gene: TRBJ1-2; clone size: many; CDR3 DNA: TGTGCCACCCAGACAGCTCTGTATGGCTACACCTTC; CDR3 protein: CATQTALYGYTF
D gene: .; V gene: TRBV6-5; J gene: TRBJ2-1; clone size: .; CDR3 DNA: TGTGCCAGCAGTTACTCGAATGGGGGGAATGAGCAGTTCTTC; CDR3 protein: CASSYSNGGNEQFF
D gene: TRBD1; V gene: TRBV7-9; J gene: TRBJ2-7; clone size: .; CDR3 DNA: TGTGCCAGCAGCTTATATCCCCGGGGACAGCGACACGAGCAGTACTTC; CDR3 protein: CASSLYPRGQRHEQYF
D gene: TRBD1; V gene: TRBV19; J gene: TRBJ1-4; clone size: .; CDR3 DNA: TGTGCCAGTAGTATGCCCGGACAGGGGAATGAAAAACTGTTTTTT; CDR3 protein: CASSMPGQGNEKLFF
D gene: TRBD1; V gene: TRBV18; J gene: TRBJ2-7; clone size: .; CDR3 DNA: TGTGCCAGCTCCCAAGCCCCGGCGGGACAGGGGTTCGAGCAGTACTTC; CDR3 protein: CASSQAPAGQGFEQYF
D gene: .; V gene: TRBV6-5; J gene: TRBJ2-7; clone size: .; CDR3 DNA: TGTGCCAGCAGTTACTCGCCTCGGACCCACGAGCAGTACTTC; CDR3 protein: CASSYSPRTHEQYF
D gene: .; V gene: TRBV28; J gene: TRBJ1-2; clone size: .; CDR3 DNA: TGTGCCAGCAGTTCCCCTCAGGGTTCGGGCTATGGCTACACCTTC; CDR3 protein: CASSSPQGSGYGYTF
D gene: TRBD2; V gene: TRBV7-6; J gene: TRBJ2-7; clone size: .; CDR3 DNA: TGTGCCAGCAGCTTAAGCGGGACCAGCTCCTACGAGCAGTACTTC; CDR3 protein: CASSLSGTSSYEQYF
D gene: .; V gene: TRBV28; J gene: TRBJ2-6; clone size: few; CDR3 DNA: TGTGCCAGCAGTTTAATGGACTCTGGGGCCAACGTCCTGACTTTC; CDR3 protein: CASSLMDSGANVLTF
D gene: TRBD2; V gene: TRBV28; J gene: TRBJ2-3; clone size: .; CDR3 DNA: TGTGCCAGCAGTTATAGGTCCGGGACTAGCGGATTCACAGATACGCAGTATTTT; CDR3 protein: CASSYRSGTSGFTDTQYF